A selection of T cell receptor beta chains follows, all from one sample in a study of a mutant IDH1 vaccine in newly diagnosed glioma. Repertoires were generated with immunoSEQ multiplex PCR, while TCRdb's copy carries only in-frame clones and drops some. This table holds 52,000 or so clones, 80% found once. No antigen is known for these receptors. Specimen: PBMCs, collected from a glioma patient whose treatment included an IDH1 peptide vaccine. These receptors originate from a man aged 35 to 55 with glioma. Each CDR3 is given with its conserved first and last residue. A D gene is named only where the DNA matches it firmly. The size entry is marked missing in some rows and otherwise reads once, few, many or a size class.

DNA: TGTGCCACCCAGCTTGGCCGGACTTCAGATACGCAGTATTTT
CDR3: CATQLGRTSDTQYF
J: TRBJ2-3
length: 14
size: NA
D: NA
V: TRBV7-8

DNA: TGCGCCAGCGCCCGGGGAGCCACAGATACGCAGTATTTT
CDR3: CASARGATDTQYF
J: TRBJ2-3
length: 13
size: NA
D: NA
V: TRBV4-1

DNA: TGTGCCAGCAGGATAGGCGGGGGTGCTGAAGCTTTCTTT
CDR3: CASRIGGGAEAFF
J: TRBJ1-1
length: 13
size: NA
D: NA
V: TRBV6-1

DNA: TGTGCCAGCAGCCCATCAGTTGCGCGGCGAAATTCACCCCTCCACTTT
CDR3: CASSPSVARRNSPLHF
J: TRBJ1-6
length: 16
size: NA
D: NA
V: TRBV5-8

DNA: TGTGCCAGCAGCGAAACAAACCGACAGGAAAGCTCCTACAATGAGCAGTTCTTC
CDR3: CASSETNRQESSYNEQFF
J: TRBJ2-1
length: 18
size: NA
D: NA
V: TRBV7-9

DNA: TGCGCCAGCAGCGCAGGACAGCCTCCCTACGCGCAGTACTTC
CDR3: CASSAGQPPYAQYF
J: TRBJ2-7
length: 14
size: few
D: NA
V: TRBV5-1

DNA: TGTGCCAGCAGACCGACTAGCGGGGGAGGAAACGAGCAGTACTTC
CDR3: CASRPTSGGGNEQYF
J: TRBJ2-7
length: 15
size: NA
D: TRBD2
V: TRBV2

DNA: TGTGCCAGCAGCTTAGGGGGACAGGGGTTAAAAGACTATGGCTACACCTTC
CDR3: CASSLGGQGLKDYGYTF
J: TRBJ1-2
length: 17
size: NA
D: TRBD1
V: TRBV7-9

DNA: TGCGCCAGCAGCTTAAGACAGTTTAATGAAAAACTGTTTTTT
CDR3: CASSLRQFNEKLFF
J: TRBJ1-4
length: 14
size: NA
D: NA
V: TRBV5-1

DNA: TGTGCCAGCAGTTACGCGGGGGCGGGGACTGAAGCTTTCTTT
CDR3: CASSYAGAGTEAFF
J: TRBJ1-1
length: 14
size: NA
D: NA
V: TRBV6-5

DNA: TGTGCCAGCTCAAGAATGGCGGGGGATGGCTACACCTTC
CDR3: CASSRMAGDGYTF
J: TRBJ1-2
length: 13
size: few
D: NA
V: TRBV18

DNA: TGTGCCAGCAGTTACCCCGCGGACAGTTTAGGCACTGAAGCTTTCTTT
CDR3: CASSYPADSLGTEAFF
J: TRBJ1-1
length: 16
size: NA
D: NA
V: TRBV6-6

DNA: TGTGCCAGCGGAACGACGAGGGGGGGCTACACCTTC
CDR3: CASGTTRGGYTF
J: TRBJ1-2
length: 12
size: NA
D: NA
V: TRBV9

DNA: TGTGCCTGGAGGCGGGCGGGCCCACTTGATGAAAAACTGTTTTTT
CDR3: CAWRRAGPLDEKLFF
J: TRBJ1-4
length: 15
size: NA
D: NA
V: TRBV30

DNA: TGTGCCAGCAGTGCAGGGGTCGTTAGCAATCAGCCCCAGCATTTT
CDR3: CASSAGVVSNQPQHF
J: TRBJ1-5
length: 15
size: NA
D: NA
V: TRBV2

DNA: TGTGCCTGGAACTCCCCCTACGAGCAGTACTTC
CDR3: CAWNSPYEQYF
J: TRBJ2-7
length: 11
size: NA
D: NA
V: TRBV30

DNA: TGCGCCAGCAGCCAAGATCTATGGACAGGGGCCACTGAAGCTTTCTTT
CDR3: CASSQDLWTGATEAFF
J: TRBJ1-1
length: 16
size: NA
D: TRBD1
V: TRBV4-1

DNA: TGCGCCAGCAGTCGACAGGGAGAGAATTCACCCCTCCACTTT
CDR3: CASSRQGENSPLHF
J: TRBJ1-6
length: 14
size: NA
D: TRBD1
V: TRBV5-1

DNA: TGTGCCAGCAGCCCCACGTTCGGGATCTACAATGAGCAGTTCTTC
CDR3: CASSPTFGIYNEQFF
J: TRBJ2-1
length: 15
size: NA
D: NA
V: TRBV11-2

DNA: TGTGCCAGCAGCTCGGGGGTGAACGAAAAACTGTTTTTT
CDR3: CASSSGVNEKLFF
J: TRBJ1-4
length: 13
size: once
D: NA
V: TRBV7-9

DNA: TGTGCCAGTAGTATCCGGACAGGTGAAAAACTGTTTTTT
CDR3: CASSIRTGEKLFF
J: TRBJ1-4
length: 13
size: NA
D: TRBD1
V: TRBV19

DNA: TGCGCCAGCAGCTTGGGACTAGACACAGATACGCAGTATTTT
CDR3: CASSLGLDTDTQYF
J: TRBJ2-3
length: 14
size: NA
D: NA
V: TRBV5-1

DNA: TGTGCCATCAATGTGGGAACTGAAGCTTTCTTT
CDR3: CAINVGTEAFF
J: TRBJ1-1
length: 11
size: NA
D: NA
V: TRBV10-3

DNA: TGCGCCAGCAGCTTCGGACAGGGCGGATACAATGAGCAGTTCTTC
CDR3: CASSFGQGGYNEQFF
J: TRBJ2-1
length: 15
size: NA
D: TRBD1
V: TRBV5-1

DNA: TGTGCCAGCAGCCAAGGTTGGGGCGCGAAAACTAATGAAAAACTGTTTTTT
CDR3: CASSQGWGAKTNEKLFF
J: TRBJ1-4
length: 17
size: NA
D: NA
V: TRBV14

DNA: TGTGCCAGCAGTCAGCCGACAGGGCTCTACGAGCAGTACTTC
CDR3: CASSQPTGLYEQYF
J: TRBJ2-7
length: 14
size: once
D: TRBD1
V: TRBV6-1

DNA: TGTGCCGGGGGGGAGGGGCGATCTAACACTGAAGCTTTCTTT
CDR3: CAGGEGRSNTEAFF
J: TRBJ1-1
length: 14
size: few
D: NA
V: TRBV21-1

DNA: TGTGCCAGCAGCTTAGAAGGGGGAGAGACCCAGTACTTC
CDR3: CASSLEGGETQYF
J: TRBJ2-5
length: 13
size: NA
D: NA
V: TRBV7-2

DNA: TGTGCCAGCTCACCACGCCAGGTGAACACTGAAGCTTTCTTT
CDR3: CASSPRQVNTEAFF
J: TRBJ1-1
length: 14
size: NA
D: NA
V: TRBV18

DNA: TGCGCCAGCAGCTTAGGGACTAAGAACACTGAAGCTTTCTTT
CDR3: CASSLGTKNTEAFF
J: TRBJ1-1
length: 14
size: NA
D: NA
V: TRBV5-1

DNA: TGTGCCAGCAGCTTGGCCGCAGGGGTCGGGGAAAAACTGTTTTTT
CDR3: CASSLAAGVGEKLFF
J: TRBJ1-4
length: 15
size: NA
D: NA
V: TRBV5-6

DNA: TGTGCCAGTACCGCGACGTATGGCTACACCTTC
CDR3: CASTATYGYTF
J: TRBJ1-2
length: 11
size: NA
D: NA
V: TRBV19

DNA: TGTGCCAGCAGCTTGCAGCCTATGGATCAGCCCCAGCATTTT
CDR3: CASSLQPMDQPQHF
J: TRBJ1-5
length: 14
size: NA
D: NA
V: TRBV7-2

DNA: TGTGCCAGTAGTATCCTACTTCAGCCCCAGCATTTT
CDR3: CASSILLQPQHF
J: TRBJ1-5
length: 12
size: few
D: NA
V: TRBV19

DNA: TGTGCCAGCAGCCGTACAGGGATCATCGAAAAACTGTTTTTT
CDR3: CASSRTGIIEKLFF
J: TRBJ1-4
length: 14
size: NA
D: NA
V: TRBV6-5

DNA: TGTGCCACCAGCAGAGTTCGGGACTATCGACGGAGCACCGGGGAGCTGTTTTTT
CDR3: CATSRVRDYRRSTGELFF
J: TRBJ2-2
length: 18
size: NA
D: TRBD2
V: TRBV15

DNA: TGCAGCGTCGACGGACAGGCAAACACTGAAGCTTTCTTT
CDR3: CSVDGQANTEAFF
J: TRBJ1-1
length: 13
size: NA
D: TRBD1
V: TRBV29-1

DNA: TGTGCCAGCAGCTTTCCCAGGAGGGGCTACACCTTC
CDR3: CASSFPRRGYTF
J: TRBJ1-2
length: 12
size: NA
D: NA
V: TRBV11-2

DNA: TGTGCCAGCAGTGAAGCGCTGACATCCTACGAGCAGTACTTC
CDR3: CASSEALTSYEQYF
J: TRBJ2-7
length: 14
size: once
D: NA
V: TRBV2

DNA: TGTGCCAGCAGCCAAGGCATAAACGGATACGAGCAGTACTTC
CDR3: CASSQGINGYEQYF
J: TRBJ2-7
length: 14
size: NA
D: NA
V: TRBV4-2

DNA: TGCAGCGTTACTAGGGACAGGGGTAGGGAACAGCCCCAGCATTTT
CDR3: CSVTRDRGREQPQHF
J: TRBJ1-5
length: 15
size: once
D: TRBD1
V: TRBV29-1

DNA: TGTGCCAGTAGTATCGCCTCCTCTAACTATGGCTACACCTTC
CDR3: CASSIASSNYGYTF
J: TRBJ1-2
length: 14
size: NA
D: NA
V: TRBV19

DNA: TGTGCCAGCTCACGGGACAGGGTCAAAGGCACAGATACGCAGTATTTT
CDR3: CASSRDRVKGTDTQYF
J: TRBJ2-3
length: 16
size: once
D: TRBD1
V: TRBV18

DNA: TGCGCCAGCAGCGACGGGACAGGACCCTTGAACACAGATACGCAGTATTTT
CDR3: CASSDGTGPLNTDTQYF
J: TRBJ2-3
length: 17
size: once
D: TRBD1
V: TRBV5-1

DNA: TGTGCCAGCAGCCGGGCACTAGCGGGGGGTCAAGGCACCGGGGAGCTGTTTTTT
CDR3: CASSRALAGGQGTGELFF
J: TRBJ2-2
length: 18
size: NA
D: TRBD2
V: TRBV5-4

DNA: TGTGCCAGTAGTAAAGGGGACCGTAAGAGTTCACCCCTCCACTTT
CDR3: CASSKGDRKSSPLHF
J: TRBJ1-6
length: 15
size: few
D: NA
V: TRBV19

DNA: TGTGCCAGCAGCTGGGGAGCGGGGGGCCTCCCGAACGAGCAGTACTTC
CDR3: CASSWGAGGLPNEQYF
J: TRBJ2-7
length: 16
size: once
D: TRBD2
V: TRBV13

DNA: TGTGCCAGCAGTTACTCCGCCAATCAGCCCCAGCATTTT
CDR3: CASSYSANQPQHF
J: TRBJ1-5
length: 13
size: NA
D: NA
V: TRBV6-6

DNA: TGTGCCAGCAGCTTGCAGGGGGCAACAGATACGCAGTATTTT
CDR3: CASSLQGATDTQYF
J: TRBJ2-3
length: 14
size: NA
D: TRBD1
V: TRBV5-4

DNA: TGCGCCAGCAGCCAGGAACCGGGACAGGTAATTTCCTACGAGCAGTACTTC
CDR3: CASSQEPGQVISYEQYF
J: TRBJ2-7
length: 17
size: NA
D: TRBD1
V: TRBV4-1

DNA: TGTGCCAGCAGCTTAGATCGAGCGGGGGGGAGGTTCTTC
CDR3: CASSLDRAGGRFF
J: TRBJ2-1
length: 13
size: few
D: TRBD2
V: TRBV7-9

DNA: TGTGCCAGCATGCGAAACGGCCTCTCTGGAAACACCATATATTTT
CDR3: CASMRNGLSGNTIYF
J: TRBJ1-3
length: 15
size: NA
D: NA
V: TRBV2

DNA: TGTGCCAGCAGCTTAGTCCCGGGACAGACTAACTATGGCTACACCTTC
CDR3: CASSLVPGQTNYGYTF
J: TRBJ1-2
length: 16
size: few
D: TRBD1
V: TRBV5-5

DNA: TGTGCCAGCAGTTGGACTAGCGGGGCCTACGAGCAGTACTTC
CDR3: CASSWTSGAYEQYF
J: TRBJ2-7
length: 14
size: NA
D: TRBD2
V: TRBV6-5

DNA: TGTGCCAGCGGACTACAGGCCTACGAGCAGTACTTC
CDR3: CASGLQAYEQYF
J: TRBJ2-7
length: 12
size: few
D: NA
V: TRBV7-9

DNA: TGTGCCAGCAGCCCAGGACAGGCTGGCGATGAGCAGTTCTTC
CDR3: CASSPGQAGDEQFF
J: TRBJ2-1
length: 14
size: NA
D: TRBD1
V: TRBV9

DNA: TGCGCCAGCAGCCCGCCAGTGGGGGGGCTGGGAGAGACCCAGTACTTC
CDR3: CASSPPVGGLGETQYF
J: TRBJ2-5
length: 16
size: NA
D: NA
V: TRBV5-1

DNA: TGTGCCAGCAGCTTAGGGGACAGGGTTACCTACGAGCAGTACTTC
CDR3: CASSLGDRVTYEQYF
J: TRBJ2-7
length: 15
size: NA
D: TRBD1
V: TRBV7-9

DNA: TGCGCCAGCAGCTTGGACAAGGGGATCGTCACCGGGGAGCTGTTTTTT
CDR3: CASSLDKGIVTGELFF
J: TRBJ2-2
length: 16
size: NA
D: NA
V: TRBV5-1

DNA: TGCGCCAGCAGTGAGCCGACTAGCGGGGTCTACGAGCAGTACTTC
CDR3: CASSEPTSGVYEQYF
J: TRBJ2-7
length: 15
size: NA
D: TRBD2
V: TRBV10-2